Listed below are T cell receptor beta chains from one sample, sequenced in a study of cytomegalovirus exposure and HLA in healthy donors. TCRdb's copy holds only in-frame clones and misses some; the assay was immunoSEQ multiplex PCR. The table lists about 160,000 clones, roughly two thirds of them singletons. The sequenced material came from PBMCs. The receptors shown here come from a woman in her 30s in good health and CMV-seronegative. CDR3s include the opening cysteine and the closing phenylalanine or tryptophan. The order of the fields is V gene, CDR3 protein.

V gene: TRBV19
CDR3 protein: CASSSDRGLLYGYTF

V gene: TRBV10-2
CDR3 protein: CASRQGLEKLFF

V gene: TRBV7-9
CDR3 protein: CASSLGRHRPWAEAFF

V gene: TRBV6-6
CDR3 protein: CASSYPTGGYPEAFF

V gene: TRBV7-2
CDR3 protein: CASSLRLAGGLYNEQFF

V gene: TRBV2
CDR3 protein: CASSERGNNQPQHF

V gene: TRBV2
CDR3 protein: CASSEFAGVGSYNEQFF

V gene: TRBV10-3
CDR3 protein: CATSGLNTGELFF

V gene: TRBV25-1
CDR3 protein: CPDQPQHF

V gene: TRBV27
CDR3 protein: CASSLLAGTINEQFF

V gene: TRBV6-5
CDR3 protein: CASSYAGQGEFGTQYF

V gene: TRBV25-1
CDR3 protein: CASEQGEKLFF

V gene: TRBV7-2
CDR3 protein: CASSSTYEQYF

V gene: TRBV9
CDR3 protein: CASSVGGVGGTEAFF

V gene: TRBV9
CDR3 protein: CASSYGLAGHNEQFF

V gene: TRBV29-1
CDR3 protein: CSATGTEQFF

V gene: TRBV6-5
CDR3 protein: CASSSDRFYGYTF

V gene: TRBV12-5
CDR3 protein: CASGPGYSYEQYF

V gene: TRBV4-1
CDR3 protein: CASSQDQASGRETQYF

V gene: TRBV6-6
CDR3 protein: CASSYSILADNSPLHF

V gene: TRBV14
CDR3 protein: CASSQAGDTEAFF

V gene: TRBV2
CDR3 protein: CASTLGSGVNTEAFF

V gene: TRBV11-2
CDR3 protein: CASSPTGNSGNTIYF